One and the same sample provided the 25 T cell receptor beta chains below, sequenced in a study of T-cell memory formation after mild COVID-19. In TCRdb, the 5' RACE reads were re-called with MiXCR into one record per CDR3 protein. The sample contains just over 400,000 distinct CDR3 sequences, more than 20% of which appear only once. Sequencing input: PBMCs or a T cell subset sorted from them (not recorded which). All receptors come from an adult woman who had mild COVID-19 (a few samples of this study predate the infection). Cell type and time point are not known.

The chain couples TRBV3-1 to TRBJ2-5, with 7 bases aligning to TRBD1. The CDR3 has 14 amino acids. V dropped 5 bases and J dropped 10; count of bases not matched to a gene: 13. Germline CDR1 LGHDT, CDR2 YNNKEL (reference sequence). This CDR3 reads CASSYLGQSVDQYF. The CDR3 nucleotides are TGTGCCAGCAGCTACCTGGGACAGAGCGTTGACCAGTACTTC.

This clonotype was observed at least ten times. This CDR3 reads CASSLMGDGNQPQHF. DNA for the CDR3: TGTGCCAGCAGTCTCATGGGGGACGGCAATCAGCCCCAGCATTTT. This rearrangement joins TRBV12-3 or TRBV12-4 to TRBJ1-5; tentative D call: TRBD1 (5 bases). The CDR3 contains 15 residues. Trimming left V 5 bases short and J 2 bases short, with 13 bases between.

The chain uses TRBV6-5 and TRBJ2-2; D gene uncertain. This CDR3 is 15 amino acids long. The ends were cut back, 5 bases at V and 5 bases at J, with 15 bases in the middle. CDR1 is MNHEY, CDR2 SVGAGI, per germline. The CDR3 loop is CASSTEVGWTGELFF. CDR3 bases: TGTGCCAGCAGTACCGAAGTCGGGTGGACCGGGGAGCTGTTTTTT.

CDR3 sequence: CASSLSGDGYTF. The CDR3 nucleotides are TGCGCCAGCAGCTTGTCAGGGGATGGCTACACCTTC. The chain joins TRBV5-1 to TRBJ1-2; possibly TRBD1 for D (6 bases). Germline values: CDR1 SGHRS, CDR2 YFSETQ. There are 12 residues in the CDR3. The V end lost 1 base, the J end lost 6 bases, and 7 bases lay between the germline ends.

V usage is TRBV12-3 or TRBV12-4 and J usage is TRBJ2-1; 8 bases match TRBD1. V lost 6 bases to trimming and J lost 4 bases; unmatched junction nucleotides: 8. The CDR3 covers 15 residues. In DNA, the CDR3 is TGTGCCAGCAGGAGAGACAGGGGAACTTACAATGAGCAGTTCTTC. It is translated as CASRRDRGTYNEQFF.

This clonotype was seen once. The chain links TRBV9 to TRBJ2-7, with D possibly called TRBD1 or TRBD2 (6 bases each). Germline V lookup: CDR1 SGDLS, CDR2 YYNGEE. V was trimmed by 0 bases and J by 5 bases, leaving 15 bases between them. The CDR3 is 15 amino acids. The CDR3 is CASSVGGALNHEQYF. CDR3 DNA: TGTGCCAGCAGCGTAGGGGGGGCCCTCAACCACGAGCAGTACTTC.

The chain links TRBV12-3 or TRBV12-4 to TRBJ1-4, with D uncertain. The CDR3 is 12 residues long. V was shortened by 4 bases and J by 5 bases, with 5 bases between the two germline ends. The CDR3 nucleotides read TGTGCCAGCAGTTACACAAATGAAAAACTGTTTTTT. The encoded protein is CASSYTNEKLFF.

This clonotype was seen a handful of times. V usage is TRBV7-8 and J usage is TRBJ2-7; D perhaps matches TRBD1 (5 bases). CDR1 is SGHVS and CDR2 is FQNEAQ in the germline V gene. This CDR3 contains 14 residues. V lost 1 base and J lost 3, with 10 bases in between. CDR3 nucleotide sequence: TGTGCCAGCAGCTTAGTGACGGACAACTACGAGCAGTACTTC. Its protein is CASSLVTDNYEQYF.

The sample holds many counts of this clonotype. The chain uses TRBV27 and TRBJ2-7, with no clear D. Between the trimmed V and J ends, which lost 5 bases and 3 bases, there was a span of 17 bases. CDR1 is MNHEY, CDR2 SMNVEV, per germline (reference sequence). The CDR3 sequence is 15 residues long. The CDR3 spells CASSIEEAGFYEQYF. The CDR3, as DNA: TGTGCCAGCAGTATCGAAGAGGCCGGATTCTACGAGCAGTACTTC.

The chain links TRBV12-3 or TRBV12-4 to TRBJ2-3; TRBD2 agrees at 7 bases. The V segment lost 3 bases and the J segment 3 bases; nucleotides outside the gene matches: 6. The CDR3 runs 15 residues. DNA of the CDR3: TGTGCCAGCAGTTTTCGCGGGAGCGGAACAGATACGCAGTATTTT. Amino acids: CASSFRGSGTDTQYF.

This chain connects TRBV20-1 to TRBJ2-7, with 7 bases fitting TRBD1. Germline V CDR1 and CDR2: DFQATT, SNEGSKA (reference sequence). V shed 6 bases, J shed 2 bases, and the junction held 10 bases outside the gene matches. The CDR3 loop spans 14 amino acids. The CDR3 reads CSARFLTGPYEQYF. The CDR3 DNA reads as TGCAGTGCCAGATTTCTGACAGGGCCCTACGAGCAGTACTTC.

This clonotype has a handful of counts. Written as DNA, the CDR3 is TGCAGCGTGCTAGGGACTCTGACCTACAATGAGCAGTTCTTC. Translating it yields CSVLGTLTYNEQFF. This rearrangement joins TRBV29-1 to TRBJ2-1, with a weak D call TRBD2 (6 bases). CDR1 and CDR2 from the germline V gene are SQVTM and ANQGSEA. The V gene lost 6 bases and the J gene lost 2 bases, with 14 bases spanning the gap. The CDR3 consists of 14 residues.

The chain uses TRBV20-1 and TRBJ2-7; TRBD2 aligns across 9 bases. The V segment lost 1 base and the J segment 2 bases; nucleotides outside the gene matches: 9. This CDR3 is 16 amino acids long. Germline V gene data show CDR1 as DFQATT and CDR2 as SNEGSKA (reference sequence). In DNA, the CDR3 is TGCAGTGCTAGAGGTGGAGGTGGCGGGGGGGCCTACGAGCAGTACTTC. This codes for CSARGGGGGGAYEQYF.

The chain uses TRBV7-2 and TRBJ1-1, with D hard to call. The germline V gene has CDR1 SGHTA and CDR2 FQGNSA. CDR3 size: 13 residues. Trimming took 4 bases from V and 6 from J, leaving 12 bases between them. The CDR3 reads CASSSPLRSEAFF. In DNA, the CDR3 is TGTGCCAGCAGCTCTCCTTTGAGATCTGAAGCTTTCTTT.

This clonotype was observed a handful of times. The gene calls are TRBV7-6 and TRBJ2-3; 9 bases fit TRBD1. Germline V lookup: CDR1 SGHVS, CDR2 FNYEAQ. The CDR3 loop spans 18 amino acids. V lost 1 base, J lost 3 bases, and 11 bases stayed unmatched. The CDR3 bases are TGTGCCAGCAGCTTAGGATACCGGGGACAGGGATCGACAGATACGCAGTATTTT. This translates into CASSLGYRGQGSTDTQYF.

This clonotype was detected a few times. The genes are TRBV5-6 and TRBJ1-4; D possibly corresponds to TRBD1 (5 bases). V shed 0 bases and J shed 7 bases, with 7 bases lying between them. CDR1 and CDR2 (germline): SGHDT, YYEEEE. CDR3 length: 13 residues. As DNA, the CDR3 is TGTGCCAGCAGCTTGGAGAGGGGTGAAAAACTGTTTTTT. It codes for CASSLERGEKLFF. Full variable domain (missing parts from reference TRBV5-6 and TRBJ1-4): DAGVTQSPTHLIKTRGQQVTLRCSPKSGHDTVSWYQQALGQGPQFIFQYYEEEERQRGNFPDRFSGHQFPNYSSELNVNALLLGDSALYLCASSLERGEKLFFGSGTQLSVL.

The V call is TRBV4-1, the J call TRBJ1-1, with D tentatively TRBD1 (5 bases). Trimming shortened V by 1 base and J by 12 bases, and 12 bases separated the two germline ends. The germline gives CDR1 MGHRA, CDR2 YSYEKL. The CDR3 loop spans 12 amino acids. The CDR3 sequence is CASSQGGGITFF. The CDR3 nucleotides are TGCGCCAGCAGCCAAGGGGGGGGGATAACTTTCTTT.

The rearrangement joins TRBV2 to TRBJ1-5; maybe TRBD1 (6 bases). The CDR3 covers 14 residues. CDR1 is SNHLY, CDR2 FYNNEI, per germline. Deletions cut 3 bases from V and 3 bases from J, with 9 bases between. CDR3 in DNA: TGTGCCAGCAGTGATGACAGGAACAATCAGCCCCAGCATTTT. Its translation is CASSDDRNNQPQHF.

The V and J genes are TRBV5-5 and TRBJ2-3; maybe TRBD1 (6 bases). The CDR3 spans 15 residues. The V gene's germline CDR1 is SGHKS and CDR2 YYEKEE (reference sequence). Trimming pared 7 bases from V and 10 bases from J, leaving 25 bases between. CDR3 protein: CASGRDGTRPGSQYF. CDR3 in DNA: TGTGCCAGCGGCCGTGATGGGACACGGCCGGGTTCGCAGTATTTT.

Only a few counts were recorded for this clonotype. V gene TRBV7-8 combines with J gene TRBJ2-7; 15 positions agree with TRBD2. The CDR3 consists of 20 residues. V gave up 2 bases and J gave up 2 bases; unmatched junction bases: 13. The germline V gene encodes CDR1 SGHVS and CDR2 FQNEAQ. The CDR3: CASSLPGLAGGGLGTYEQYF. The DNA for the CDR3 is TGTGCCAGCAGCTTACCGGGACTAGCGGGAGGAGGCCTTGGGACCTACGAGCAGTACTTC.

The chain is built from TRBV18 and TRBJ2-3; D possibly uses TRBD1 or TRBD2 (5 bases each). The V gene's germline CDR1 is KGHSH and CDR2 LQKENI. Trimming shortened V by 4 bases and J by 6 bases, and 23 bases separated the two germline ends. The CDR3 covers 17 residues. The CDR3 DNA sequence: TGTGCCAGCTCACGATACCGGGACGGTGGCACGTATGATACGCAGTATTTT. It yields the protein CASSRYRDGGTYDTQYF.

This clonotype was recorded a few times. The rearrangement uses TRBV29-1 and TRBJ2-5, with D possibly matching TRBD2 (5 bases). The CDR3 sequence is 13 residues long. Germline loops: CDR1 SQVTM, CDR2 ANQGSEA. The V end was cut by 3 bases, the J end by 4 bases, with 12 bases between. The CDR3 bases are TGCAGCGTTGATCCGGGAACCGGAGAGACCCAGTACTTC. Protein: CSVDPGTGETQYF.

This clonotype was picked up a small number of times. The rearrangement links TRBV11-3 to TRBJ1-1; no firm D call. Germline V lookup: CDR1 SGHNT, CDR2 YENEEA. CDR3 length: 13 amino acids. V lost 5 bases, J lost 0 bases, and 7 bases lay in between. CDR3 DNA: TGTGCCAGCAGCCCACGGTTGAACACTGAAGCTTTCTTT. Protein: CASSPRLNTEAFF. Together with reference TRBV11-3 and TRBJ1-1, the CDR3 gives the full variable domain: EAGVVQSPRYKIIEKKQPVAFWCNPISGHNTLYWYLQNLGQGPELLIRYENEEAVDDSQLPKDRFSAERLKGVDSTLKIQPAELGDSAVYLCASSPRLNTEAFFGQGTRLTVV.

This clonotype occurred many times. V usage is TRBV20-1 and J usage is TRBJ1-1; no clear D gene. The V gene lost 6 bases and the J gene lost 1 base, with 12 bases spanning the gap. The CDR3 has 13 residues. Germline V CDR1 and CDR2: DFQATT, SNEGSKA (reference sequence). The CDR3 bases are TGCAGTGCAATTGGACCGACGAACACTGAAGCTTTCTTT. Its translation is CSAIGPTNTEAFF.

This chain uses TRBV12-3 or TRBV12-4 with TRBJ2-1, with 10 bases aligning to TRBD2. The CDR3 is made up of 15 amino acids. V gave up 8 bases and J gave up 3 bases; unmatched junction bases: 7. CDR3 loop: CASGVAGGFYNEQFF. In nucleotides, the CDR3 is TGTGCCAGCGGAGTAGCGGGAGGTTTCTACAATGAGCAGTTCTTC.